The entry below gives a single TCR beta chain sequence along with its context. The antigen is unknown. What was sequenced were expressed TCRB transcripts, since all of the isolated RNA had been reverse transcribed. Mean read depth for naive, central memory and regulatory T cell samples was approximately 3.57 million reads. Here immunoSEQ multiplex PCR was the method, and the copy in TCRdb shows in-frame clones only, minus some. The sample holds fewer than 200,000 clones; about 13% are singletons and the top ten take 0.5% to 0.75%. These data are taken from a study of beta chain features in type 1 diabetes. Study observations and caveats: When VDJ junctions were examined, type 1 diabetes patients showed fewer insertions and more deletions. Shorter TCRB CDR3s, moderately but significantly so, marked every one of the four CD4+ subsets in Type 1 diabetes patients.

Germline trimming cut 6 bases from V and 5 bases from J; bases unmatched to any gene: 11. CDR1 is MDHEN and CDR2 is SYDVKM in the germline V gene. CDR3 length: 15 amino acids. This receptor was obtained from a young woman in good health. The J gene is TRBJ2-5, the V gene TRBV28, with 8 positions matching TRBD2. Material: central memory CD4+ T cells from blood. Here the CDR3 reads CASSPQRGLGETQYF. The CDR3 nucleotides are TGTGCCAGCAGCCCCCAGCGGGGGCTCGGGGAGACCCAGTACTTC.